The 15 T cell receptor beta chains listed next were all sequenced from one sample in a study of cytomegalovirus exposure and HLA in healthy donors. PCR employed 60 Vbeta and 13 Jbeta primers. Here immunoSEQ multiplex PCR was the method, and the copy in TCRdb shows in-frame clones only, minus some. Among approximately 54,000 clones listed, around 82% were seen once. The sample comprised PBMCs. The receptors originated from a woman aged 18 to 35 in good health and CMV-seronegative.

This clone appeared a single time. Its ends do not fully match the called genes, so a read error is possible. The chain recombines TRBV9 with TRBJ1-2; D is unresolved. Per the germline V gene, CDR1 is SGDLS and CDR2 is YYNGEE. CDR3 length: 14 amino acids. The CDR3 coding sequence is TGTGCCAGCAGCCCACCGGCGGGCCCCTATGGCCACACCTTC. This gives the protein CASSPPAGPYGHTF.

The genes are TRBV19 and TRBJ1-5; 7 positions agree with TRBD1. CDR3 length equals 16 residues. The junction had 12 bases not matched to a gene; V was cut back by 3 bases and J by 7 bases. From germline, CDR1 is LNHDA and CDR2 SQIVND (reference sequence). The CDR3 coding sequence is TGTGCCAGTAGTATTCGGCTACAGGGGAGAGGACAGCCCCAGCATTTT. Translating gives CASSIRLQGRGQPQHF.

This clone has only one observation. The V gene is TRBV19, the J gene TRBJ2-5, with 9 nucleotides matching TRBD1. This CDR3 has 14 residues. J was trimmed by 7 bases and V by 3 bases; bases with no gene match: 6. Per germline, CDR1 LNHDA and CDR2 SQIVND (reference sequence). CDR3 sequence (DNA): TGTGCCAGTAGTATCCGGGACAGGGAGGGGACCCAGTACTTC. As protein: CASSIRDREGTQYF.

V usage is TRBV9 and J usage is TRBJ2-7, with 8 nucleotides matching TRBD1. Germline V CDR1 and CDR2: SGDLS, YYNGEE. With 0 bases clipped from V and 0 bases from J, the junction kept 5 bases outside the gene matches. The CDR3 is 16 amino acids. In DNA, the CDR3 is TGTGCCAGCAGCGTAGGACAGGGGCTTCTCTCCTACGAGCAGTACTTC. Protein product: CASSVGQGLLSYEQYF.

V usage is TRBV27 and J usage is TRBJ2-1, with 12 bases aligning to TRBD2. From germline, CDR1 is MNHEY and CDR2 SMNVEV (reference sequence). V gave up 8 bases and J gave up 8 bases; unmatched junction bases: 7. This CDR3 is 14 amino acids long. Here the CDR3 DNA reads TGTGCCAGCCGGCTAGCGGGAGGGCCTCATGAGCAGTTCTTC. It translates to CASRLAGGPHEQFF.

This clone was seen only a few times. At the DNA level, this CDR3 is encoded by other sequences in the same sample as well. V usage is TRBV7-2 and J usage is TRBJ2-3, with TRBD2 matching 7 bases. Germline CDR1 is SGHTA and CDR2 is FQGNSA. Losses at the gene ends were 5 bases for V and 0 bases for J; bases not matched to a gene: 5. There are 15 residues in the CDR3. CDR3 amino acids: CASSRSGTSTDTQYF. For the CDR3, the DNA is TGTGCCAGCAGCCGGAGCGGGACTAGCACAGATACGCAGTATTTT.

This clone was detected only a few times. V gene TRBV6-6 combines with J gene TRBJ2-1; D is perhaps TRBD1 (6 bases). CDR1 MNHNY and CDR2 SVGAGI come from the germline V gene (reference sequence). The CDR3 is made up of 14 amino acids. Trimming pared 7 bases from V and 4 bases from J, leaving 14 bases between. The CDR3 DNA sequence: TGTGCCAGCACCCCGGACAGCGGATACAATGAGCAGTTCTTC. Protein sequence: CASTPDSGYNEQFF.

This chain connects TRBV27 to TRBJ2-7; 12 bases align to TRBD2. CDR3 length equals 16 residues. Trimming took 5 bases from V and 5 from J; bases not matched to a gene: 10. Germline values: CDR1 MNHEY, CDR2 SMNVEV (reference sequence). The DNA for the CDR3 is TGTGCCAGCAGTCCCCTGGCTAGCGGGAGGGCCGACGAGCAGTACTTC. Encoded protein: CASSPLASGRADEQYF.

This chain connects TRBV7-2 to TRBJ2-5; 8 nucleotides agree with TRBD2. CDR1 and CDR2 from the germline V gene are SGHTA and FQGNSA. The J segment lost 11 bases and the V segment lost 4 bases, leaving 15 bases of the junction unmatched. The CDR3 loop spans 15 amino acids. The DNA for the CDR3 is TGTGCCAGCAGCTCCCCAAGCGGGAGAACGGAAGAGCAGTACTTC. Its translation: CASSSPSGRTEEQYF.

The rearrangement links TRBV7-2 to TRBJ2-2; D unclear. V lost 2 bases to trimming and J lost 8 bases, with 12 bases between them. CDR1 is SGHTA, CDR2 FQGNSA, per germline. This CDR3 contains 14 residues. The chain's CDR3 is CASSLITRTGELFF. CDR3 DNA sequence: TGTGCCAGCAGCTTAATTACCAGAACGGGGGAGCTGTTTTTT.

The table lists this clone with a few counts. This sample also contains other DNA sequences that code for the same CDR3. The rearrangement joins TRBV6-4 to TRBJ2-1; 8 bases align to TRBD1. CDR1 is MRHNA and CDR2 is SNTAGT in the germline V gene. The CDR3 is 14 residues long. The ends lost 2 bases at V and 6 bases at J; junction bases unmatched: 3. CDR3 protein: CASSDGTGGNEQFF. CDR3 bases: TGTGCCAGCAGTGACGGGACAGGTGGCAATGAGCAGTTCTTC.

This clone occurred a few times. The chain combines TRBV27 with TRBJ2-7; maybe TRBD2 (6 bases). The CDR3 contains 18 residues. Germline V gene data show CDR1 as MNHEY and CDR2 as SMNVEV (reference sequence). V was pared by 2 bases and J by 2 bases, with 22 bases between. Here the CDR3 reads CASSLRMLGDSTPYEQYF. Here the CDR3 DNA reads TGTGCCAGCAGTTTAAGGATGCTGGGGGACTCCACCCCCTACGAGCAGTACTTC.

For the CDR3, the DNA is TGTGCCAGCAGTCCCACGGGAGGGGGGAACTATGGCTACACCTTC. As protein: CASSPTGGGNYGYTF. The genes are TRBV27 and TRBJ1-2; D is possibly TRBD1 (6 bases). This CDR3 contains 15 residues. CDR1 MNHEY and CDR2 SMNVEV come from the germline V gene (reference sequence). V dropped 5 bases and J dropped 2 bases, with 15 bases sitting between them.

The V and J genes are TRBV10-3 and TRBJ2-7; 13 nucleotides align to TRBD2. V was clipped by 7 bases and J by 4 bases; unmatched bases: 4. This CDR3 is built from 14 residues. The germline gives CDR1 ENHRY, CDR2 SYGVKD. The CDR3, as DNA: TGTGCCATCACCCGGACTAGCGGGAGTTACGAGCAGTACTTC. Its protein is CAITRTSGSYEQYF.

The chain links TRBV4-1 to TRBJ2-5; 8 bases are a match to TRBD2. Germline CDR1 MGHRA, CDR2 YSYEKL. The J segment lost 2 bases and the V segment lost 2 bases, leaving 7 bases of the junction unmatched. CDR3 length: 16 residues. The CDR3 coding sequence is TGCGCCAGCAGCCAACTACTAGCGGCCCTTCAAGAGACCCAGTACTTC. Amino acids: CASSQLLAALQETQYF.